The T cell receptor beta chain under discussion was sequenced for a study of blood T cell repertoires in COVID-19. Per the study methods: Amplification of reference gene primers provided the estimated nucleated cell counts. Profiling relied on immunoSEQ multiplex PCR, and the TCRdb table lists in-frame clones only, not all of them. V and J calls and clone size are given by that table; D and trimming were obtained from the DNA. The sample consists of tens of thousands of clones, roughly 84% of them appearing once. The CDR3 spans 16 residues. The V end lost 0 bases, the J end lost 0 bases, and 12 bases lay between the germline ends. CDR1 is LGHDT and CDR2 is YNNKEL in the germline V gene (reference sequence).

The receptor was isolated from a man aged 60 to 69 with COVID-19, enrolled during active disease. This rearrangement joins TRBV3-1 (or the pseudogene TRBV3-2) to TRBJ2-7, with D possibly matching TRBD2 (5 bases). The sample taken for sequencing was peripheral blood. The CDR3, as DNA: TGTGCCAGCAGCCAAGATATCGGGGTCTACTCCTACGAGCAGTACTTC. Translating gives CASSQDIGVYSYEQYF.